The 14 T cell receptor beta chains in this list originate from one sample, sequenced in a study of T cell responses to AZD1222 COVID-19 vaccine. Sequencing used immunoSEQ multiplex PCR; TCRdb keeps in-frame clones, though not all of them. The data contain about 140,000 clones, roughly 93% of them singletons. The sample here was peripheral blood, taken after recovery from COVID-19. Receptor source: an adult who had recovered from COVID-19.

This chain links TRBV3-1 (or the pseudogene TRBV3-2) with TRBJ1-1; D is ambiguous. Trimming stripped 4 bases from V and 7 bases from J, with 10 bases between. Germline CDR1 and CDR2: LGHDT and YNNKEL (reference sequence). The CDR3 loop spans 12 amino acids. CDR3 DNA sequence: TGTGCCAGCAGCCTGGACGGATATGAAGCTTTCTTT. Its translation: CASSLDGYEAFF.

The chain uses TRBV5-4 and TRBJ1-3; D unclear. The CDR3 consists of 16 residues. Germline V CDR1 and CDR2: SGHNT, YYREEE (reference sequence). The V end lost 0 bases, the J end lost 0 bases, and 10 bases lay between the germline ends. Here the CDR3 reads CASSLDMVGSGNTIYF. Here the CDR3 DNA reads TGTGCCAGCAGCTTGGATATGGTGGGCTCTGGAAACACCATATATTTT. The whole variable domain, remainder taken from reference TRBV5-4 and TRBJ1-3, is ETGVTQSPTHLIKTRGQQVTLRCSSQSGHNTVSWYQQALGQGPQFIFQYYREEENGRGNFPPRFSGLQFPNYSSELNVNALELDDSALYLCASSLDMVGSGNTIYFGEGSWLTVV.

This clone has just one count. The V and J genes are TRBV28 and TRBJ2-5, with D tentatively TRBD2 (6 bases). Trimming removed 3 bases at V and 5 bases at J, with 16 bases between. Germline CDR1 reads MDHEN; CDR2 reads SYDVKM. There are 15 residues in the CDR3. The CDR3 DNA follows: TGTGCCAGCAGTTTCACGGGGGAAGGGCCGGAGACCCAGTACTTC. This codes for CASSFTGEGPETQYF.

The chain couples TRBV24-1 to TRBJ1-2, with 7 bases lining up with TRBD1. J gave up 4 bases and V 4 bases, and 5 bases lay outside the gene matches. The germline V gene has CDR1 KGHDR and CDR2 SFDVKD. There are 14 residues in the CDR3. The chain's CDR3 is CATSDQTGRYGYTF. DNA for the CDR3: TGTGCCACCAGTGACCAGACAGGGCGCTATGGCTACACCTTC.

V and J are TRBV2 and TRBJ1-2, with TRBD1 matching over 7 bases. The CDR3 contains 15 residues. Germline values: CDR1 SNHLY, CDR2 FYNNEI. V trimming: 6 bases; J trimming: 7 bases; junction bases outside the gene matches: 14. CDR3 sequence: CASRDFTGQEVGYTF. The DNA of the CDR3 is TGTGCCAGCAGGGACTTTACTGGACAGGAGGTTGGCTACACCTTC.

V and J are TRBV5-1 and TRBJ2-5, with a weak D call TRBD1 (5 bases). Germline V gives CDR1 SGHRS, CDR2 YFSETQ. Trimming stripped 2 bases from V and 2 bases from J, with 10 bases between. The CDR3 runs to 14 residues. CDR3 residues: CASSFGRTQETQYF. In DNA, the CDR3 is TGCGCCAGCAGCTTTGGCAGGACACAAGAGACCCAGTACTTC.

The chain recombines TRBV6-5 with TRBJ1-6, with D perhaps TRBD1 (6 bases). Per the germline V gene, CDR1 is MNHEY and CDR2 is SVGAGI. CDR3 size: 15 residues. V lost 7 bases and J lost 6, with 16 bases in between. The CDR3 nucleotides are TGTGCCAGCAATCAAAACAGGGTTTCTAATTCACCCCTCCACTTT. Its translation is CASNQNRVSNSPLHF.

The rearrangement links TRBV27 to TRBJ1-5; TRBD1 aligns across 8 bases. Trimming at V came to 5 bases and at J to 2 bases, leaving 5 bases not matched to a gene. This CDR3 has 15 residues. The V gene's germline CDR1 is MNHEY and CDR2 SMNVEV (reference sequence). The CDR3 loop reads CASSLETGGNQPQHF. The CDR3 DNA reads as TGTGCCAGCAGTCTTGAGACAGGGGGCAATCAGCCCCAGCATTTT.

This clone came up once. The V call is TRBV6-4, the J call TRBJ1-1; 7 nucleotides agree with TRBD1. Unmatched junction bases numbered 23, after V lost 6 bases and J lost 4 bases. In germline, CDR1 is MRHNA, CDR2 SNTAGT. The CDR3 runs to 19 residues. The CDR3 DNA sequence: TGTGCCAGCAGAGACCTATCGGGGCAGGGGGTAGTTTTGGGCACTGAAGCTTTCTTT. Encoded protein: CASRDLSGQGVVLGTEAFF.

The rearrangement links TRBV6-4 to TRBJ1-1; 10 nucleotides line up with TRBD1. The CDR3 is made up of 15 amino acids. In germline, CDR1 is MRHNA, CDR2 SNTAGT. The trim removed 0 bases at V and 2 bases at J, leaving 0 bases unmatched. The chain's CDR3 is CASSDSTGGNTEAFF. CDR3 DNA sequence: TGTGCCAGCAGTGACTCGACAGGGGGCAACACTGAAGCTTTCTTT.

The V call is TRBV5-1, the J call TRBJ1-1; D may be TRBD1 (5 bases). This CDR3 is 14 amino acids long. V was cut by 4 bases and J by 2 bases, with 12 bases left in between. Germline V gene data show CDR1 as SGHRS and CDR2 as YFSETQ. The CDR3: CASSRGTANTEAFF. The CDR3 coding sequence is TGCGCCAGCAGCCGCGGGACCGCAAACACTGAAGCTTTCTTT. Supplemented by reference TRBV5-1 and TRBJ1-1, the full variable domain reads KAGVTQTPRYLIKTRGQQVTLSCSPISGHRSVSWYQQTPGQGLQFLFEYFSETQRNKGNFPGRFSGRQFSNSRSEMNVSTLELGDSALYLCASSRGTANTEAFFGQGTRLTVV.

The chain's CDR3 is CASSEGVRREQYF. The DNA of the CDR3 is TGCGCCAGCAGTGAGGGGGTACGGAGGGAGCAGTACTTC. The V call is TRBV10-1, the J call TRBJ2-7; D is perhaps TRBD2 (5 bases). CDR3 length equals 13 residues. The V gene lost 2 bases and the J gene lost 7 bases, with 12 bases spanning the gap. Germline lookup yields CDR1 WNHNN and CDR2 SYGVQD (reference sequence).

The chain carries TRBV6-6 and TRBJ2-7, with D possibly matching TRBD1 (5 bases). The CDR3 runs 12 residues. Germline V gene data show CDR1 as MNHNY and CDR2 as SVGAGI (reference sequence). Trimming pared 8 bases from V and 2 bases from J, leaving 10 bases between. The CDR3 loop is CASGDRAYEQYF. In DNA, the CDR3 is TGTGCCAGCGGCGACAGAGCCTACGAGCAGTACTTC.

The gene calls are TRBV5-1 and TRBJ1-2; tentatively, D is TRBD1 (5 bases). V was trimmed by 4 bases and J by 5 bases, leaving 15 bases between them. This CDR3 comprises 14 residues. CDR1 SGHRS and CDR2 YFSETQ come from the germline V gene. CDR3 sequence (DNA): TGCGCCAGCAGCCCGTACCGGGGGATTTATGGCTACACCTTC. It translates to CASSPYRGIYGYTF.